This T cell receptor (beta chain) was obtained from a study of CD8 T cells in ankylosing spondylitis. The germline V gene has CDR1 KGHDR and CDR2 SFDVKD. The CDR3 is 14 amino acids. The V segment lost 8 bases and the J segment 3 bases; nucleotides outside the gene matches: 7. Quantitative barcoded 5'-RACE was used to prepare TCR beta libraries. Each CDR3 protein gets one entry after TCRdb re-called the 5' RACE reads with MiXCR. The sample records over 450,000 distinct CDR3 sequences, about 13% being singletons. Study findings and constraints: Earlier reports found some motif variants in synovial fluid and blood in reactive arthritis. Ankylosing spondylitis blood appeared to be characterized by a TCR beta motif of 8 or 9 highly homologous variants. Within matched ankylosing spondylitis synovial fluid, disease-linked clones were reportedly significantly enriched. Disease-linked clones displayed a CD8+ phenotype and appeared relatively rarely in peripheral blood.

To note about this clonotype: Its antigen is unidentified.

The clonotype comes from a male donor with ankylosing spondylitis. The gene calls are TRBV24-1 and TRBJ1-1, with 8 positions matching TRBD1. The sequencing sample was made of blood, either unsorted or a sorted T cell fraction (not recorded which). As DNA, the CDR3 is TGTGCCACCACAGGGGGCGAAGACCACACTGAAGCTTTCTTT. Translated, it gives CATTGGEDHTEAFF.